These T cell receptor beta chains were read from a single sample in a study of cytomegalovirus exposure and HLA in healthy donors. Clones were read by immunoSEQ multiplex PCR, and TCRdb kept only the in-frame ones, dropping some. Of 100,000 to 150,000 clones listed, about four fifths are singletons. Sequenced sample: PBMCs. The receptors here all came from a woman aged 35 to 49 in good health and CMV-seronegative. Both conserved end residues are part of each CDR3. Fields, in order: V gene, J gene, CDR3 protein.

>TRBV9|TRBJ2-5
CASSVPGGGQETQYF
>TRBV5-1|TRBJ2-3
CASSLVPRGPADTQYF
>TRBV10-3|TRBJ1-4
CAISGGANEKLFF
>TRBV10-3|TRBJ2-3
CAISESAGEADTQYF
>TRBV25-1|TRBJ2-7
CASSEVDYEQYF
>TRBV5-4|TRBJ1-2
CASSLANPGSGYTF
>TRBV18|TRBJ1-6
CASSPQEVNSPLHF
>TRBV19|TRBJ1-2
CASTQGPTPHF
>TRBV5-1|TRBJ1-2
CASSLGQGEGYGYTF
>TRBV5-4|TRBJ2-5
CASSRAGGLQETQYF
>TRBV5-8|TRBJ1-4
CASSPYRVANEKLFF
>TRBV5-5|TRBJ1-1
CASSLGGGTEAFF
>TRBV7-9|TRBJ2-7
CASSITGATYEQYF
>TRBV4-1|TRBJ2-2
CASSFQSGLAVNTGELFF
>TRBV7-2|TRBJ1-2
CASSADRNYGYTF
>TRBV5-1|TRBJ1-3
CASSVDTGEGNTIYF
>TRBV7-8|TRBJ2-7
CASSSNPGPGCEQYF